A selection of T cell receptor beta chains follows, all from one sample in a study of T-cell reconstitution after alpha-beta-depleted transplantation in children. TCRdb used MiXCR to reprocess the PCR reads, holding one entry per CDR3 protein. The sample lists around 52,000 distinct CDR3 sequences; 5.5% to 7.5% were seen once. Here the sequenced sample was PBMCs, mostly from graft donor cells, taken 60 days after TCRalphabeta/CD19-depleted stem cell transplant. Receptor source: a female patient between 2 and 10 years old who had a stem cell transplant for aplastic anemia, so the T cells may come from the graft donor. The CDR3 runs from the conserved cysteine through the conserved F or W.

J gene,V gene,CDR3 protein
TRBJ2-5,TRBV15,CATSRDNSQETQYF
TRBJ1-1,TRBV7-9,CASSLGRQGTDTEAFF
TRBJ2-3,TRBV28,CASSHRVDTQYF
TRBJ2-1,TRBV20-1,CSAGTGGAGVYNEQFF
TRBJ2-3,TRBV5-1,CASSVYPGPRTDTQYF
TRBJ2-2,TRBV7-9,CASSLVPGELFF
TRBJ2-7,TRBV20-1,CSAEDSGYEQYF
TRBJ2-3,TRBV7-2,CASSLSWAGDRDTQYF
TRBJ2-7,TRBV6-5,CASTQGGPPYEQYF
TRBJ2-5,TRBV5-1,CASSPEEETQYF
TRBJ2-6,TRBV12-3/TRBV12-4,CASSLGFGANVLTF
TRBJ2-1,TRBV7-2,CASSPGYHEQFF
TRBJ2-1,TRBV2,CASSGTSGRGYEQFF
TRBJ2-7,TRBV20-1,CSARASGARTYEQYF
TRBJ2-1,TRBV29-1,CSAKTSGRNNEQFF
TRBJ2-6,TRBV14,CASSQDLSGANVLTF
TRBJ2-1,TRBV20-1,CSARDARGLAGGGQFF
TRBJ2-5,TRBV27,CASGQETQYF
TRBJ1-2,TRBV10-3,CAISESPHGYTF
TRBJ2-5,TRBV28,CASSFKETQYF
TRBJ2-2,TRBV12-5,CASGLPHSGQGDTGELFF
TRBJ2-2,TRBV30,CATWRRITGELFF
TRBJ2-7,TRBV12-3/TRBV12-4,CASSTDGYEQYF
TRBJ1-1,TRBV7-9,CASSQVRGPAFF
TRBJ1-1,TRBV6-5,CASSPGQGNTEAFF
TRBJ2-1,TRBV28,CASSFVRGGYNEQFF
TRBJ2-1,TRBV15,CATSRRTSGSGNEQFF
TRBJ2-1,TRBV4-2,CASSQTGPNEQFF
TRBJ2-2,TRBV7-3,CASSPTGGPGTGELFF
TRBJ1-1,TRBV21-1,CASSVKQGVPNTEAFF
TRBJ2-7,TRBV5-1,CASSSGQPYEQYF
TRBJ2-3,TRBV28,CASSLPGGGTDTQYF
TRBJ2-7,TRBV7-9,CASSLTSDYEQYF
TRBJ2-7,TRBV4-2,CASSQESPGGGPYEQYF
TRBJ2-6,TRBV6-1,CASSASGYGANVLTF
TRBJ2-1,TRBV20-1,CSAGSGTSLSNEQFF
TRBJ1-1,TRBV2,CASSVRRTEAFF
TRBJ2-5,TRBV20-1,CSARRLAGAIETQYF
TRBJ1-1,TRBV4-3,CASRPDRGNTEAFF
TRBJ1-5,TRBV15,CATSRGSEKGQPQHF
TRBJ2-7,TRBV19,CATLDRSSYEQYF
TRBJ2-3,TRBV11-2,CASSLRVSGISTDTQYF
TRBJ2-3,TRBV6-6,CASSYSEDTQYF
TRBJ2-3,TRBV6-2/TRBV6-3,CASSGAQRGTDTQYF
TRBJ2-1,TRBV13,CAMSFGLLDYNEQFF
TRBJ1-3,TRBV6-5,CASSYSLGGAGNTIYF
TRBJ1-1,TRBV5-5,CASSLAPVAPPGQAFF
TRBJ2-1,TRBV6-1,CASSGLAVAYNEQFF
TRBJ2-3,TRBV20-1,CSAGTSTDTQYF
TRBJ2-5,TRBV7-2,CASSLALMSSGETQYF
TRBJ1-5,TRBV6-5,CASSLQRGSQPQHF
TRBJ2-3,TRBV5-1,CASRPQQGYTDTQYF
TRBJ2-7,TRBV5-1,CASSLEGSTSEQYF
TRBJ1-2,TRBV5-1,CASSRDHNYGYTF
TRBJ2-7,TRBV10-3,CAISGGAGGLYEQYF